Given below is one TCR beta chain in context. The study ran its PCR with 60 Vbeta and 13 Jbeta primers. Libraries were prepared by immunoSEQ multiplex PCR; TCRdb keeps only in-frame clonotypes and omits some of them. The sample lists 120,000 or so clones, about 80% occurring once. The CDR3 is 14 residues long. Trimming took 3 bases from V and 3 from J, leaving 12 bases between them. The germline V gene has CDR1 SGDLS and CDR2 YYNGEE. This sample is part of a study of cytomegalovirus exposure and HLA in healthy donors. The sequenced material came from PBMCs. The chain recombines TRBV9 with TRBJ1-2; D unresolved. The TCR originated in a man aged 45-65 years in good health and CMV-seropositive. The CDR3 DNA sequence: TGTGCCAGCAGCGCCCCGCTCGGGTACTATGGCTACACCTTC. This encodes CASSAPLGYYGYTF.